This section outlines one TCR beta chain sequence together with its context. This clone came up a few times. This receptor's antigen is unknown. The input lacks base qualities; no much larger clone sits a single base away. This entry comes from a study of technical replicates of blood from a few donors (dated by TCRdb to 2017 to 2019). V is shortened by 5 bases, J by 0 bases, and the region joining them spans 10 bases. Taken from the germline V gene, the CDR1 and CDR2 loops are SGHTA and FQGNSA. The CDR3 numbers 14 residues from cysteine through phenylalanine. The only DNA kept is the CDR3, 42 bases in frame from the first base. Libraries were prepared through the immunoSEQ multiplex PCR assay. TCRdb's version of the immuneACCESS table is confined to in-frame rearrangements and falls short of the full clone set. An unresolved V gene accounts for under half of the shortfall where checked; the remainder is of unknown origin. Counted in this sample were tens of thousands of clones; roughly 92% of them appeared once. The ten largest account for under 0.5% of the sample.

The rearranged segments are TRBV7-2 and TRBJ1-1, with a tentative D gene TRBD1 over 6 matching bases. Material for sequencing was T cells isolated from PBMCs. The source is a human donor in good health. CDR3 loop: CASSPGVVNTEAFF. The bases read TGTGCCAGCAGCCCAGGGGTTGTGAACACTGAAGCTTTCTTT.